Following are 32 T cell receptor beta chains from one sample sequenced in a study of cytomegalovirus exposure and HLA in healthy donors. Primers for the PCR totalled 60 Vbeta and 13 Jbeta. Measured with immunoSEQ multiplex PCR; TCRdb has only the in-frame clones, and not every one. The sample has 100,000 to 150,000 clones; around 82% are singletons. The sequencing sample was made of PBMCs. Every receptor here comes from a female donor in good health and CMV-seronegative.

This chain connects TRBV28 to TRBJ1-2; D uncertain. Germline V gene sequence: CDR1 MDHEN, CDR2 SYDVKM. CDR3 length: 15 residues. V lost 3 bases to trimming and J lost 4 bases, with 15 bases between them. The CDR3 protein is CASSLGWARGYGYTF. CDR3 coding DNA: TGTGCCAGCAGTTTGGGCTGGGCGCGGGGCTATGGCTACACCTTC.

CDR3 sequence: CACEVRGASYNEQFF. As DNA, the CDR3 is TGTGCCTGCGAAGTAAGGGGCGCCTCCTACAATGAGCAGTTCTTC. This chain links TRBV30 with TRBJ2-1; D might be TRBD1 (5 bases). Germline lookup yields CDR1 GTSNPN and CDR2 SVGIG (reference sequence). Trimming took off 6 bases at V and 0 bases at J, with 15 bases between the two ends. The CDR3 is made up of 15 amino acids. The full variable domain, its missing parts supplied by reference TRBV30 and TRBJ2-1, is SQTIHQWPATLVQPVGSPLSLECTVEGTSNPNLYWYRQAAGRGLQLLFYSVGIGQISSEVPQNLSASRPQDRQFILSSKKLLLSDSGFYLCACEVRGASYNEQFFGPGTRLTVL.

This chain uses TRBV10-3 with TRBJ2-7, with TRBD1 matching over 10 bases. The CDR3 extends over 15 amino acids. Trimming cost V 4 bases and J 5 bases; bases outside gene matches: 8. CDR1 is ENHRY, CDR2 SYGVKD, per germline. For the CDR3, the DNA is TGTGCCATCAGTGCTCGTCCCGGGACAGGGGACGAGCAGTACTTC. This codes for CAISARPGTGDEQYF.

The V gene is TRBV2, the J gene TRBJ2-1; D uncertain. Deletions cut 8 bases from V and 9 bases from J, with 11 bases between. The germline gives CDR1 SNHLY, CDR2 FYNNEI. The CDR3 length is 11 residues. The CDR3 sequence is CASLESSEQFF. CDR3 nucleotides: TGTGCCAGCTTAGAATCGTCTGAGCAGTTCTTC.

In nucleotides, the CDR3 is TGTGCCAGCAGCCCGGGACAGCAGGCCTCCTTTTTTGGCTACACCTTC. It specifies CASSPGQQASFFGYTF. The chain employs TRBV9 and TRBJ1-2, with 7 bases that match TRBD1. The CDR3 covers 16 residues. V lost 4 bases and J lost 7; bases outside the gene matches: 16. Germline V CDR1 and CDR2: SGDLS, YYNGEE.

This chain links TRBV9 with TRBJ2-3, with D possibly matching TRBD2 (6 bases). The germline gives CDR1 SGDLS, CDR2 YYNGEE. V was trimmed by 0 bases and J by 0 bases, leaving 8 bases between them. The CDR3 length is 15 residues. The CDR3 nucleotides are TGTGCCAGCAGCGTAGAAGGGAGGAGCACAGATACGCAGTATTTT. Its translation is CASSVEGRSTDTQYF.

The genes are TRBV4-2 and TRBJ1-2, with 10 positions matching TRBD1. The germline CDR1 and CDR2 sequences are LGHNA and YNFKEQ. With 4 bases clipped from V and 7 bases from J, the junction kept 15 bases outside the gene matches. There are 17 residues in the CDR3. CDR3: CASSRSTRQGAERGYTF. The CDR3 DNA follows: TGTGCCAGCAGCCGATCAACTCGACAGGGGGCGGAACGTGGCTACACCTTC.

V usage is TRBV6-5 and J usage is TRBJ2-6, with D possibly matching TRBD1 (5 bases). Germline values: CDR1 MNHEY, CDR2 SVGAGI. The V and J ends lost 6 bases and 11 bases respectively, with 14 bases between them. CDR3 size: 13 residues. The CDR3 loop reads CASRQGVKHVLTF. The CDR3 DNA reads TGTGCCAGCAGACAAGGGGTCAAGCACGTCCTGACTTTC.

The rearrangement uses TRBV27 and TRBJ2-7; D gene uncertain. The V gene lost 4 bases and the J gene lost 0 bases, with 16 bases spanning the gap. Germline lookup yields CDR1 MNHEY and CDR2 SMNVEV (reference sequence). The CDR3 extends over 16 amino acids. The CDR3 nucleotides read TGTGCCAGCAGTTGGTCCCCTGCCGCGAGCTCCTACGAGCAGTACTTC. It codes for CASSWSPAASSYEQYF.

This clone was detected a few times. The genes are TRBV5-1 and TRBJ2-2; possibly TRBD2 for D (6 bases). V lost 6 bases to trimming and J lost 6 bases, with 12 bases between them. CDR3 length: 13 residues. Per the germline V gene, CDR1 is SGHRS and CDR2 is YFSETQ. The CDR3 here is CASTAGRAGELFF. The CDR3 region has the DNA TGCGCCAGCACCGCCGGGAGAGCCGGGGAGCTGTTTTTT.

This clone turned up a few times. V usage is TRBV19 and J usage is TRBJ2-3; D might be TRBD1 (5 bases). This CDR3 comprises 14 residues. V lost 2 bases and J 7 bases, leaving 13 bases between the germline ends. CDR1 LNHDA and CDR2 SQIVND come from the germline V gene (reference sequence). The CDR3 reads CASSILGAANTQYF. The DNA for the CDR3 is TGTGCCAGTAGTATATTAGGGGCCGCGAATACGCAGTATTTT.

The genes are TRBV10-3 and TRBJ2-7; the match to TRBD2 covers 7 bases. This CDR3 contains 13 residues. With 5 bases clipped from V and 0 bases from J, the junction kept 1 base outside the gene matches. Looked up from germline, CDR1 is ENHRY and CDR2 is SYGVKD. The CDR3 bases are TGTGCCATCAGTCGCGGGAGCTCCTACGAGCAGTACTTC. Protein product: CAISRGSSYEQYF.

This clone was seen a single time. The chain uses TRBV11-2 and TRBJ2-2; D might be TRBD2 (5 bases). CDR1 is SGHAT and CDR2 is FQNNGV in the germline V gene. CDR3 length: 17 amino acids. The germline V and J ends were trimmed by 1 base and 0 bases, with 12 bases remaining between them. The CDR3 sequence is CASSLAGRGANTGELFF. The CDR3 nucleotides are TGTGCCAGCAGCTTAGCCGGACGGGGTGCGAACACCGGGGAGCTGTTTTTT.

This rearrangement joins TRBV30 to TRBJ2-7; 7 positions match TRBD1. Germline V lookup: CDR1 GTSNPN, CDR2 SVGIG (reference sequence). The CDR3 is made up of 15 amino acids. Trimming took 3 bases from V and 6 from J; bases not matched to a gene: 14. CDR3 sequence reads: CAWRGKVTGKGEQYF. The CDR3 coding sequence is TGTGCCTGGAGGGGGAAAGTGACAGGGAAAGGCGAGCAGTACTTC.

V and J are TRBV18 and TRBJ2-1, with D possibly matching TRBD1 (5 bases). V was trimmed by 0 bases and J by 8 bases, leaving 14 bases between them. Germline loops: CDR1 KGHSH, CDR2 LQKENI. The CDR3 has 15 residues. In DNA, the CDR3 is TGTGCCAGCTCACCACCCACCAGGGCTCTGGATGAGCAGTTCTTC. Amino acid sequence: CASSPPTRALDEQFF.

This chain uses TRBV2 with TRBJ2-7, with 11 bases fitting TRBD2. This CDR3 region has 14 residues. J lost 3 bases, V lost 7 bases, and 5 bases had no gene match. Germline V lookup: CDR1 SNHLY, CDR2 FYNNEI. The CDR3 DNA reads TGTGCCAGCATTCCTACTAGCGGGGGCTACGAGCAGTACTTC. Encoded protein: CASIPTSGGYEQYF.

The chain recombines TRBV9 with TRBJ1-2; TRBD1 matches at 9 bases. V trimming: 1 base; J trimming: 5 bases; junction bases outside the gene matches: 9. The CDR3 has 16 amino acids. The germline gives CDR1 SGDLS, CDR2 YYNGEE. CDR3 residues: CASSVPRQGDGYGYTF. CDR3 DNA: TGTGCCAGCAGCGTACCCCGACAGGGGGATGGGTATGGCTACACCTTC.

The count of this clone is one. The chain joins TRBV5-1 to TRBJ1-2; D is undetermined. Trimming took off 0 bases at V and 6 bases at J, with 9 bases between the two ends. The germline gives CDR1 SGHRS, CDR2 YFSETQ. The length of the CDR3 is 13 residues. The CDR3 reads CASSLAGSDGYTF. The CDR3 nucleotides are TGCGCCAGCAGCTTGGCGGGTTCGGATGGCTACACCTTC.

This chain uses TRBV4-2 with TRBJ1-2; TRBD1 matches 7 bases. V gave up 0 bases and J gave up 2 bases; unmatched junction bases: 6. The germline gives CDR1 LGHNA, CDR2 YNFKEQ. The CDR3 sequence is 16 residues long. In DNA, the CDR3 is TGTGCCAGCAGCCAAGAACAGGGGTACCTCAACTATGGCTACACCTTC. Amino acids: CASSQEQGYLNYGYTF.

V gene TRBV9 combines with J gene TRBJ1-1; the D gene is possibly TRBD1 (6 bases). This CDR3 is 15 amino acids long. The germline V and J ends were trimmed by 0 bases and 6 bases, with 15 bases remaining between them. Germline V lookup: CDR1 SGDLS, CDR2 YYNGEE. The CDR3 DNA follows: TGTGCCAGCAGCGTAGGTTTACAGGGAGACGCTGAAGCTTTCTTT. Translating it yields CASSVGLQGDAEAFF.

This clone was recorded a few times. The CDR3 coding sequence is TGCGCCAGCAGCAACTCCGGGACAGGGGTCTTGGGCACAGATACGCAGTATTTT. Protein: CASSNSGTGVLGTDTQYF. The chain carries TRBV5-1 and TRBJ2-3; 10 positions agree with TRBD1. The length of the CDR3 is 18 residues. J was trimmed by 1 base and V by 4 bases; bases with no gene match: 12. Germline V CDR1 and CDR2: SGHRS, YFSETQ.

The chain links TRBV6-5 to TRBJ1-2; a weak D match, TRBD1 (6 bases). Trimming pared 6 bases from V and 7 bases from J, leaving 12 bases between. CDR1 is MNHEY, CDR2 SVGAGI, per germline. The CDR3 is 12 residues long. In nucleotides, the CDR3 is TGTGCCAGCAGCGGACAGCAGGGTGGCTACACCTTC. Translation: CASSGQQGGYTF.

This clone occurred a few times. J is TRBJ1-1 and V is TRBV2; D is unclear. CDR1 is SNHLY, CDR2 FYNNEI, per germline. V was clipped by 4 bases and J by 5 bases, with 11 bases between them. The CDR3 consists of 13 residues. CDR3 residues: CASSVVRKTEAFF. CDR3 nucleotide sequence: TGTGCCAGCAGTGTGGTGAGAAAAACTGAAGCTTTCTTT.

The chain is built from TRBV4-1 and TRBJ2-7; weak D call: TRBD2 (7 bases). Germline V gene lookup returns CDR1 MGHRA and CDR2 YSYEKL. This CDR3 spans 18 amino acids. V was trimmed by 0 bases and J by 2 bases, leaving 20 bases between them. The CDR3 region is CASSQDGWGGHRTYEQYF. The CDR3 DNA follows: TGCGCCAGCAGCCAAGATGGTTGGGGGGGACACCGCACCTACGAGCAGTACTTC.

V gene TRBV11-2 combines with J gene TRBJ1-1; 8 bases are a match to TRBD1. CDR1 is SGHAT and CDR2 is FQNNGV in the germline V gene. This CDR3 has 13 amino acids. V dropped 5 bases and J dropped 7; count of bases not matched to a gene: 6. The chain's CDR3 is CASSVGQDLEAFF. The CDR3 DNA is TGTGCCAGCAGCGTGGGACAGGACCTTGAAGCTTTCTTT.

The chain links TRBV10-3 to TRBJ2-5, with a possible D match to TRBD1 (5 bases). The closer fit of TRBJ2-7 to the DNA end suggests the J call may be wrong. CDR1 and CDR2 from the germline V gene are ENHRY and SYGVKD. This CDR3 spans 13 amino acids. CDR3 protein: CATALPDNYEQYF. CDR3 bases: TGTGCCACCGCCCTGCCGGACAACTACGAGCAGTACTTC.

The CDR3 sequence is CASSLTSGADTQYF. CDR3 bases: TGTGCCAGCAGCTTAACTAGCGGGGCTGATACGCAGTATTTT. The J gene is TRBJ2-3, the V gene TRBV7-9; 10 nucleotides align to TRBD2. Trimming at V came to 2 bases and at J to 6 bases, leaving 2 bases not matched to a gene. Looked up from germline, CDR1 is SEHNR and CDR2 is FQNEAQ (reference sequence). This CDR3 spans 14 amino acids.

The chain recombines TRBV6-5 with TRBJ2-1; 9 bases line up with TRBD2. Germline V gives CDR1 MNHEY, CDR2 SVGAGI. The V segment lost 6 bases and the J segment 4 bases; nucleotides outside the gene matches: 7. The CDR3 contains 15 residues. The CDR3 DNA reads TGTGCCAGCAGGAAGATAGCGGGAGCGTACAATGAGCAGTTCTTC. Translating gives CASRKIAGAYNEQFF.

V gene TRBV5-1 combines with J gene TRBJ2-7, with 7 bases identical to TRBD2. Germline CDR1 reads SGHRS; CDR2 reads YFSETQ. Trimming cost V 1 base and J 2 bases; bases outside gene matches: 9. The CDR3 has 16 residues. CDR3 residues: CASSLSLGGGPYEQYF. CDR3 sequence (DNA): TGCGCCAGCAGCTTGTCTCTTGGCGGGGGTCCCTACGAGCAGTACTTC.

The CDR3 nucleotides read TGTGCCAGCAGTGAACTAGCGGTACAAGAGACCCAGTACTTC. It translates to CASSELAVQETQYF. V and J are TRBV2 and TRBJ2-5, with 7 nucleotides matching TRBD2. The CDR3 contains 14 residues. Trimming removed 2 bases from V and 2 bases from J; junction bases left unmatched: 2. Germline lookup yields CDR1 SNHLY and CDR2 FYNNEI. The variable domain in full, completed from reference TRBV2 and TRBJ2-5, reads EPEVTQTPSHQVTQMGQEVILRCVPISNHLYFYWYRQILGQKVEFLVSFYNNEISEKSEIFDDQFSVERPDGSNFTLKIRSTKLEDSAMYFCASSELAVQETQYFGPGTRLLVL.

The chain recombines TRBV7-9 with TRBJ2-7; 8 nucleotides match TRBD2. The CDR3 is 15 residues long. Germline V lookup: CDR1 SEHNR, CDR2 FQNEAQ (reference sequence). The V segment lost 4 bases and the J segment 3 bases; nucleotides outside the gene matches: 8. CDR3 amino acids: CASSYPGGDLYEQYF. Written as DNA, the CDR3 is TGTGCCAGCAGCTACCCGGGGGGGGACCTCTACGAGCAGTACTTC.

A few counts support this clone. The DNA of the CDR3 is TGTGCCATCAGTAATCCGGGACAGGGGGTAAACGAGCAGTACTTC. This gives the protein CAISNPGQGVNEQYF. The J gene is TRBJ2-7, the V gene TRBV10-3, with 11 bases fitting TRBD1. The CDR3 runs to 15 residues. With 5 bases clipped from V and 5 bases from J, the junction kept 8 bases outside the gene matches. Germline loops: CDR1 ENHRY, CDR2 SYGVKD.